Listed here are 5 T cell receptor beta chains from one sample, sequenced in a study of cytomegalovirus exposure and HLA in healthy donors. The study ran its PCR with 60 Vbeta and 13 Jbeta primers. Profiling relied on immunoSEQ multiplex PCR, and the TCRdb table lists in-frame clones only, not all of them. This sample contains approximately 150,000 clones. The sequencing input was PBMCs. The source is a middle-aged woman in good health and CMV-seronegative.

This chain links TRBV28 with TRBJ1-1, with D unresolved. Germline loops: CDR1 MDHEN, CDR2 SYDVKM. Trimming shortened V by 4 bases and J by 1 base, and 10 bases separated the two germline ends. The CDR3 is made up of 14 amino acids. The DNA of the CDR3 is TGTGCCAGCAGTTCCCCCAGAGGGAACACTGAAGCTTTCTTT. Translated: CASSSPRGNTEAFF.

V is TRBV29-1 and J is TRBJ2-3; possible D gene TRBD1, 6 bases. CDR3 length: 13 residues. The V end lost 3 bases, the J end lost 4 bases, and 11 bases lay between the germline ends. Germline V CDR1 and CDR2: SQVTM, ANQGSEA. The CDR3 here is CSVDRGLPDTQYF. CDR3 sequence (DNA): TGCAGCGTTGACAGGGGCCTCCCAGATACGCAGTATTTT.

This chain links TRBV18 with TRBJ2-5; 10 bases map to TRBD1. There are 15 residues in the CDR3. CDR1 and CDR2 from the germline V gene are KGHSH and LQKENI. Trimming removed 5 bases from V and 2 bases from J; junction bases left unmatched: 5. CDR3 sequence (DNA): TGTGCCAGCTCAAGCGGACAGGGGGGACAAGAGACCCAGTACTTC. Its translation: CASSSGQGGQETQYF.

The chain combines TRBV6-5 with TRBJ1-4; unclear D gene. V was pared by 0 bases and J by 7 bases, with 12 bases between. This CDR3 contains 15 residues. Germline values: CDR1 MNHEY, CDR2 SVGAGI. The CDR3 sequence is CASSYSRRASEKLFF. CDR3 sequence (DNA): TGTGCCAGCAGTTACTCGAGGAGGGCTAGTGAAAAACTGTTTTTT.

The gene calls are TRBV27 and TRBJ1-5; no firm D call. The V gene's germline CDR1 is MNHEY and CDR2 SMNVEV (reference sequence). The CDR3 is made up of 13 amino acids. V lost 2 bases to trimming and J lost 4 bases, with 6 bases between them. This chain's CDR3 is CASSLRENQPQHF. CDR3 sequence (DNA): TGTGCCAGCAGTTTAAGAGAAAATCAGCCCCAGCATTTT.